This T cell receptor beta chain emerged from a study of molecular identifiers for immune sequencing clone quantification (dated 2018 in TCRdb). In terms of the full investigation: In a replicate experiment, RNA from 20,000 or 100,000 naive CD8 T cells was split into five aliquots, four of which were sequenced. This methods study used CD8 T cells to benchmark TCR RNA copy counting and molecular-identifier clustering-based TCR repertoire sequencing (MIDCIRS).

Libraries of naive CD8 T cells were built from anywhere between about 19,000 and 1,100,000 sorted cells, with 10%, 30% or 50% of the purified RNA used. Naive CD8 T cells, defined as CD8+CD4-CCR7+CD45RA+, were FACS-sorted into RLT Plus buffer on a BD FACSAria II. To test detection sensitivity, Jurkat RNA equal to approximately 10 TCR copies was added to samples of about 19,000-1,100,000 naive CD8 T cells. Enrichment of CD8 T cells was done with RosetteSep CD8+ T Cell Enrichment Cocktail plus Ficoll-Paque, and ACK red cell lysis came afterward. V loses 2 bases of germline sequence and J loses 2 bases, and the interval between the two ends is 10 bases. CDR1 and CDR2 (MNHNY, SVGAGI) derive from the germline V gene (reference sequence). The CDR3, from cysteine to phenylalanine, totals 14 residues. The entry retains the CDR3 DNA only, 42 bases that are in frame from base 1. This clonotype was seen a few times. Its antigen is unknown. No clone much larger than this one lies a single base away; base qualities are absent.

Paper-wide results and their limitations: Identical TCR molecules sharing a barcode could cause highly expanded clone sizes to be underestimated. Spiked-in Jurkat TCR RNA (about 10 copies' worth), which is not part of the donor repertoire, was contained in the naive libraries. In CMV-specific effector cells, clones with more than 20 RNA copies accounted for over 97% of molecules, whereas in naive cells such clones accounted for under 1%. Modeling gave around 2.7 recovered TCR RNA copies per cell versus around 10 by digital PCR, implying 25% to 30% capture efficiency. When barcode sub-clustering was left out, chimeric consensus sequences inflated TCR diversity, with chimeras reaching as high as 47%. A single cell's worth of spiked-in Jurkat TCR RNA was reported detectable even among some 920,000 naive CD8 T cells.

Library prep was done by PCR. The listed sequencing device is NextSeq 500. Preparation of bulk TCR libraries followed a previously described approach, with the TCR primers listed in Table S5. Purification of total RNA was performed with the Qiagen AllPrep DNA/RNA kit. Before analysis, reads from multiple sequencing runs of one library were combined. The published analysis was carried out like this. Reads were retained only if their TCR constant sequence matched exactly, and those retained reads were trimmed to 150 nt and grouped according to their 12-nt molecular barcodes. Within each barcode group, reads were sub-clustered at a 15% Levenshtein threshold, and quality-weighted consensus sequences were built per RNA molecule. Non-functional sequences were filtered out, along with any lower-count sequence sitting one edit away from another sequence. On the basis of fitting two negative binomial distributions, barcode sub-clusters with fewer than 20% of the maximum read count were discarded. TCRdb applied fastp at Q25 and MiXCR to the public reads, then kept only in-frame beta chains. Duplicate CDR3 protein sequences are folded into a single record with the most common DNA and genes. These V and J calls are TCRdb output, not the study's own analysis. The sample table shows some 590,000 distinct CDR3 sequences, and 25% are seen once. 0.7% to 0.95% of the sample is held by the ten biggest clonotypes.

The TCR was taken from a human donor in good health. Some libraries in this study had Jurkat cell RNA spiked in. The material sequenced was naive CD8+ T cells from blood, with Jurkat cell RNA spiked in. The cell subset or site label here, explained by the study, means: FACS-sorted CD8+CD4-CCR7+CD45RA+ naive T cells. The sequence links TRBV6-6 to TRBJ2-7, with the D call tentatively TRBD1 or TRBD2, each fitting 5 bases. The CDR3 is CASSYRDGTYEQYF. The nucleotide sequence is given as TGTGCCAGCAGTTACCGGGACGGAACCTACGAGCAGTACTTC.